This passage covers 7 T cell receptor beta chains from one sample sequenced in a study of blood T cells in healthy people across ages. Primed by a sample-barcoded 5' primer and a J-beta primer mix, a second PCR proceeded for roughly 7 to 11 cycles. Each CDR3 protein is one row after TCRdb ran MiXCR on the 5' RACE reads. The sample lists over 600,000 distinct CDR3 sequences, 46% occurring once. The sample taken for sequencing was blood. All receptors derive from an elderly man in good health.

The chain joins TRBV5-1 to TRBJ2-3; a weak D match, TRBD1 (6 bases). With 7 bases removed from V and 0 bases from J, the gap between germline ends came to 12 bases. CDR3 length: 14 residues. Germline V gives CDR1 SGHRS, CDR2 YFSETQ. CDR3 sequence: CASGNGQSTDTQYF. DNA of the CDR3: TGCGCCAGCGGGAATGGACAGAGCACAGATACGCAGTATTTT.

The rearrangement links TRBV20-1 to TRBJ1-3, with D unclear. V was trimmed by 0 bases and J by 6 bases, leaving 9 bases between them. CDR3 length equals 13 residues. Germline V gene data show CDR1 as DFQATT and CDR2 as SNEGSKA (reference sequence). The CDR3 reads CSARDQNVNTIYF. CDR3 DNA: TGCAGTGCTAGAGATCAGAATGTAAACACCATATATTTT.

A word on this clonotype: This may come from a read error, since a much larger clone is one base off. This chain joins TRBV4-2 and TRBJ1-2; D not certain. The V and J ends lost 4 bases and 4 bases respectively, with 16 bases between them. Per germline, CDR1 LGHNA and CDR2 YNFKEQ. The CDR3 loop spans 15 amino acids. DNA for the CDR3: TGTGCCAGCAGCCGCGGACCGGGATCAGCCTATGGCTACACCTTC. Protein sequence: CASSRGPGSAYGYTF.

This clonotype occurred a few times. The chain combines TRBV5-1 with TRBJ2-7, with TRBD2 as a possible D gene (6 bases). The CDR3 has 13 amino acids. The V end was cut by 7 bases, the J end by 7 bases, with 18 bases between. Germline CDR1 and CDR2: SGHRS and YFSETQ. CDR3 DNA sequence: TGCGCCAGCCATGTTGGGAGGACCAATGAGCAGTACTTC. Amino acid sequence: CASHVGRTNEQYF.

The chain uses TRBV20-1 and TRBJ2-3; 13 bases are shared with TRBD2. The V and J ends lost 5 bases and 11 bases, in that order; junction bases with no gene match: 10. Germline CDR1 and CDR2: DFQATT and SNEGSKA (reference sequence). The CDR3 contains 14 residues. The CDR3, as DNA: TGCAGTGCTCCGGAGGAACTAGCGGGGGGGAGGCAGTATTTT. Its translation: CSAPEELAGGRQYF.

V usage is TRBV24-1 and J usage is TRBJ2-5; no clear D gene. There are 13 residues in the CDR3. Trimming removed 8 bases at V and 3 bases at J, with 12 bases between. Germline loops: CDR1 KGHDR, CDR2 SFDVKD. The CDR3 protein is CATKGVVEETQYF. DNA of the CDR3: TGTGCCACCAAAGGTGTGGTAGAAGAGACCCAGTACTTC.

This clonotype was picked up many times. The V gene is TRBV5-6, the J gene TRBJ2-5; 10 bases align to TRBD2. The CDR3 is made up of 16 amino acids. From germline, CDR1 is SGHDT and CDR2 YYEEEE. After removal of 0 bases from V and 0 bases from J, the junction contained 2 bases not matched to a gene. CDR3: CASSLALAGYQETQYF. CDR3 DNA: TGTGCCAGCAGCTTGGCACTAGCGGGGTACCAAGAGACCCAGTACTTC.